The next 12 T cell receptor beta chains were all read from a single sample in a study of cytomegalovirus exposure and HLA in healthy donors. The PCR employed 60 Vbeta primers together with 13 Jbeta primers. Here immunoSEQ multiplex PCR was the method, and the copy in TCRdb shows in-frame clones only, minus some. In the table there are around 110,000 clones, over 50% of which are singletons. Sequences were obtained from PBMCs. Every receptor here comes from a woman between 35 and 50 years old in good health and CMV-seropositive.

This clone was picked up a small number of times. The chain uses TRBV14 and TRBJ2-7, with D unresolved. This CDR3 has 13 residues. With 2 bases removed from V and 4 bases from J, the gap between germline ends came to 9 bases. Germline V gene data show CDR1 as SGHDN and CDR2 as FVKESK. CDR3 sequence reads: CASSQNSFYEQYF. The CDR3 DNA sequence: TGTGCCAGCAGCCAAAACAGCTTTTACGAGCAGTACTTC.

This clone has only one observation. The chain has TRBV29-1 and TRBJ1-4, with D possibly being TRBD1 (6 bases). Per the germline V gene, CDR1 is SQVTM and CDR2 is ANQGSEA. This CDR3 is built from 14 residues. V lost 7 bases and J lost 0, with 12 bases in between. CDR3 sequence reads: CSEGTLATNEKLFF. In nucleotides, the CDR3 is TGCAGCGAAGGGACACTTGCAACTAATGAAAAACTGTTTTTT.

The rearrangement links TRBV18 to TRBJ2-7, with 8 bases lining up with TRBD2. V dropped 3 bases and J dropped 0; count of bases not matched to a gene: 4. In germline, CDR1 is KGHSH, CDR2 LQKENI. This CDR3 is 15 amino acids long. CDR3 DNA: TGTGCCAGCTCACCGACTAGCGCGAGCTCCTACGAGCAGTACTTC. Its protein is CASSPTSASSYEQYF. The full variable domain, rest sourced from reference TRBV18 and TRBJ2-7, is NAGVMQNPRHLVRRRGQEARLRCSPMKGHSHVYWYRQLPEEGLKFMVYLQKENIIDESGMPKERFSAEFPKEGPSILRIQQVVRGDSAAYFCASSPTSASSYEQYFGPGTRLTVT.

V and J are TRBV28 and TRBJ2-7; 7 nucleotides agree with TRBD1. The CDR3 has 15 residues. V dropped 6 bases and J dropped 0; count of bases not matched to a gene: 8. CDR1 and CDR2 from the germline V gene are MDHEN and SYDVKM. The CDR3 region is CASRTVDRASYEQYF. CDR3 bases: TGTGCCAGCAGGACTGTTGACAGGGCCTCCTACGAGCAGTACTTC.

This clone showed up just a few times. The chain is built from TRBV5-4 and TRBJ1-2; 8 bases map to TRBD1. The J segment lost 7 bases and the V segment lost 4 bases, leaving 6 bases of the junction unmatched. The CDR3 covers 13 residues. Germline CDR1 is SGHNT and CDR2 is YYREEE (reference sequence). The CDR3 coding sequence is TGTGCCAGCAGCCCGGACAGGGATGGTGGCTACACCTTC. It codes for CASSPDRDGGYTF.

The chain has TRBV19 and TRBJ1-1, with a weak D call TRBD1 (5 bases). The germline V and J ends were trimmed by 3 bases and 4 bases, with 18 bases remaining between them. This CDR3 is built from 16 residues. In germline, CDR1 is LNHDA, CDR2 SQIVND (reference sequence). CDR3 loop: CASSIWVLGRSTEAFF. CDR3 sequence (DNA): TGTGCCAGTAGTATTTGGGTTCTGGGGCGCTCCACTGAAGCTTTCTTT. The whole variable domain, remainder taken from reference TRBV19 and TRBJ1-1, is DGGITQSPKYLFRKEGQNVTLSCEQNLNHDAMYWYRQDPGQGLRLIYYSQIVNDFQKGDIAEGYSVSREKKESFPLTVTSAQKNPTAFYLCASSIWVLGRSTEAFFGQGTRLTVV.

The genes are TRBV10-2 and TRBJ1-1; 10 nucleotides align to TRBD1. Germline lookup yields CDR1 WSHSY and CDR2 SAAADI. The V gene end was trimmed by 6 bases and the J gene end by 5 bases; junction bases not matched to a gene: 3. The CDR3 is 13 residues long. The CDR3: CASRDRGGTEAFF. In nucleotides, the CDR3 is TGCGCCAGCAGGGACAGGGGGGGGACTGAAGCTTTCTTT.

CDR3 region: CASSPGAGSNTEAFF. For the CDR3, the DNA is TGTGCCAGCTCACCAGGGGCAGGCTCGAACACTGAAGCTTTCTTT. The chain combines TRBV18 with TRBJ1-1, with a possible D match to TRBD1 (5 bases). The V end was cut by 2 bases, the J end by 1 base, with 11 bases between. Looked up from germline, CDR1 is KGHSH and CDR2 is LQKENI. The CDR3 totals 15 residues.

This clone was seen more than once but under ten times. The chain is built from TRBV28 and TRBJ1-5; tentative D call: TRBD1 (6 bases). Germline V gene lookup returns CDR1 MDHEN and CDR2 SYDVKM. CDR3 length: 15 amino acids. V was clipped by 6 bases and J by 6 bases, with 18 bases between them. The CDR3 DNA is TGTGCCAGCAGGGGGGCGGGGGAGCATGGTCAGCCCCAGCATTTT. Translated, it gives CASRGAGEHGQPQHF.

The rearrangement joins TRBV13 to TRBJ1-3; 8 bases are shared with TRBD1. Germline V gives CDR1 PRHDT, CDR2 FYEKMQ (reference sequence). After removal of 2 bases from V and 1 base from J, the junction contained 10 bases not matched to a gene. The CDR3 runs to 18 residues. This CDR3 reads CASSLFGQGDLSGNTIYF. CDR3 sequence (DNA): TGTGCCAGCAGCTTATTTGGACAGGGAGACTTATCTGGAAACACCATATATTTT.

CDR3 amino acids: CASSTGPGGDEQFF. The CDR3 region has the DNA TGTGCCAGTAGTACGGGACCGGGGGGCGATGAGCAGTTCTTC. The chain is built from TRBV19 and TRBJ2-1, with D possibly matching TRBD2 (7 bases). The V end lost 4 bases, the J end lost 8 bases, and 15 bases lay between the germline ends. The CDR3 runs 14 residues. CDR1 LNHDA and CDR2 SQIVND come from the germline V gene (reference sequence).

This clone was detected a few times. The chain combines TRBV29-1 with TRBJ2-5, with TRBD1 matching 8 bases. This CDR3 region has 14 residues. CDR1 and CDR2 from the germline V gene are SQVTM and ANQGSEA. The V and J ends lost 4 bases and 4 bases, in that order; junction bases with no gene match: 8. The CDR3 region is CSVVFAGGSETQYF. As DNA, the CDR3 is TGCAGCGTTGTGTTTGCAGGGGGCTCAGAGACCCAGTACTTC.